These 13 T cell receptor beta chains were sequenced from one sample in a study of siplizumab effects on memory and regulatory T cells. Here immunoSEQ multiplex PCR was the method, and the copy in TCRdb shows in-frame clones only, minus some. Of more than 45,000 clones listed, 95% to 98% are singletons. Material for sequencing was naive CD4+ T cells sorted from blood. The receptors here all came from a human donor in good health.

The chain joins TRBV5-1 to TRBJ1-1; unclear D gene. The germline V gene encodes CDR1 SGHRS and CDR2 YFSETQ. The V end was cut by 1 base, the J end by 5 bases, with 15 bases between. This CDR3 region has 15 residues. For the CDR3, the DNA is TGCGCCAGCAGCTTGATGCCCAGGAGGCGGACTGAAGCTTTCTTT. It codes for CASSLMPRRRTEAFF.

This clone turned up a few times. The chain combines TRBV19 with TRBJ1-1; possible D gene TRBD1, 5 bases. Germline V CDR1 and CDR2: LNHDA, SQIVND (reference sequence). The CDR3 runs to 16 residues. V lost 7 bases and J lost 5, with 23 bases in between. The CDR3, as DNA: TGTGCCAGTACCAACCCCAGGGCTGGTTTCGAGACTGAAGCTTTCTTT. The encoded protein is CASTNPRAGFETEAFF.

V gene TRBV19 combines with J gene TRBJ1-2; TRBD1 is a possible D gene (6 bases). There are 15 residues in the CDR3. V lost 3 bases and J lost 4, with 15 bases in between. The germline CDR1 and CDR2 sequences are LNHDA and SQIVND (reference sequence). DNA for the CDR3: TGTGCCAGTAGTATTCCTGAGACAGGCCTCTATGGCTACACCTTC. This codes for CASSIPETGLYGYTF.

The rearrangement links TRBV15 to TRBJ2-3; tentative D call: TRBD2 (6 bases). The CDR3 is made up of 15 amino acids. Germline V gives CDR1 LNHNV, CDR2 YYDKDF (reference sequence). V lost 3 bases to trimming and J lost 1 base, with 11 bases between them. CDR3 sequence: CATSRIAEGTDTQYF. Written as DNA, the CDR3 is TGTGCCACCAGCAGGATAGCGGAGGGCACAGATACGCAGTATTTT.

CDR3 nucleotides: TGTGCCAGCAGCTTAGTCCTGAGAGACGAAAAACTGTTTTTT. Residues: CASSLVLRDEKLFF. J is TRBJ1-4 and V is TRBV7-9; D gene ambiguous. From germline, CDR1 is SEHNR and CDR2 FQNEAQ (reference sequence). Trimming shortened V by 1 base and J by 8 bases, and 11 bases separated the two germline ends. The CDR3 length is 14 residues.

This rearrangement joins TRBV18 to TRBJ1-1; a weak D match, TRBD1 (5 bases). Germline loops: CDR1 KGHSH, CDR2 LQKENI. The CDR3 extends over 15 amino acids. Trimming took 4 bases from V and 7 from J, leaving 19 bases between them. CDR3: CASSHSQGAMVEAFF. The CDR3 nucleotides are TGTGCCAGCTCACACTCCCAGGGCGCAATGGTTGAAGCTTTCTTT.

The rearrangement uses TRBV7-9 and TRBJ2-7; tentatively, D is TRBD1 or TRBD2 (5 bases each). This CDR3 has 15 amino acids. With 6 bases removed from V and 3 bases from J, the gap between germline ends came to 18 bases. The germline V gene encodes CDR1 SEHNR and CDR2 FQNEAQ (reference sequence). The CDR3 loop reads CASSLWTGAFYEQYF. The CDR3 DNA reads TGTGCCAGCAGTCTGTGGACCGGGGCATTCTACGAGCAGTACTTC.

Concerning this clone itself: One end of the junction fails to match germline, which may point to a read error. This chain uses TRBV2 with TRBJ2-7; the D is unclear. There are 12 residues in the CDR3. The germline V gene has CDR1 SNHLY and CDR2 FYNNEI. The CDR3 coding sequence is TGTGCCAGCACCCGCGGATCCTCCGAGCAGTACTTC. Translated: CASTRGSSEQYF.

This clone has only one observation. V is TRBV6-5 and J is TRBJ1-1, with TRBD1 identical over 8 bases. The CDR3 extends over 15 amino acids. J gave up 1 base and V 8 bases, and 9 bases lay outside the gene matches. From germline, CDR1 is MNHEY and CDR2 SVGAGI. The CDR3 DNA reads as TGTGCCAGCTACTGGGGACAGGCTACGAACACTGAAGCTTTCTTT. This codes for CASYWGQATNTEAFF.

The chain has TRBV19 and TRBJ2-7; no definite D call. Germline V gene lookup returns CDR1 LNHDA and CDR2 SQIVND (reference sequence). This CDR3 spans 13 amino acids. Trimming removed 3 bases at V and 0 bases at J, with 6 bases between. CDR3 in DNA: TGTGCCAGTAGTATCACGGGCTCCTACGAGCAGTACTTC. This codes for CASSITGSYEQYF.

Only one count was recorded for this clone. The CDR3 region is CASSPGVRSQETQYF. The CDR3, as DNA: TGCGCCAGCAGCCCAGGGGTCCGGTCTCAAGAGACCCAGTACTTC. The genes are TRBV5-1 and TRBJ2-5, with a weak D call TRBD1 (6 bases). The V and J ends lost 4 bases and 2 bases respectively, with 15 bases between them. From germline, CDR1 is SGHRS and CDR2 YFSETQ. The CDR3 is made up of 15 amino acids.

The J gene is TRBJ2-7, the V gene TRBV15; no firm D call. V was trimmed by 5 bases and J by 1 base, leaving 15 bases between them. The CDR3 loop spans 15 amino acids. The germline CDR1 and CDR2 sequences are LNHNV and YYDKDF (reference sequence). CDR3 loop: CATSRAPSGSYEQYF. The CDR3 nucleotides read TGTGCCACCAGCCGCGCCCCGTCTGGGTCCTACGAGCAGTACTTC.

This sequence joins TRBV21-1 and TRBJ2-7; the table assigns TRBD2, which was not confirmed against the DNA. TRBV21-1 is a listed pseudogene. CDR3 length equals 16 residues. CDR3 region: CASSEIKREGRHEQYF. For the CDR3, the DNA is TGTGCCAGCAGCGAGATAAAAAGGGAGGGCCGCCACGAGCAGTACTTC.